These T cell receptor beta chains were read from a single sample in a study of shared clonotypes between healthy human individuals. The assay was immunoSEQ multiplex PCR, and TCRdb's table has in-frame clones only and misses some. The data show 1.5 million to 2.5 million clones, about 95% seen once. Sequenced: naive CD8+ T cells sorted from blood. These receptors were taken from a man between 18 and 29 years old in good health. Each CDR3 is given with its conserved first and last residue. A D gene is named only where the DNA matches it firmly. Clone sizes are given selectively: once, few, many, or a class where the clone is expanded.

j_call v_call d_call clone_size cdr3_nt cdr3_aa
TRBJ1-6 TRBV2 TRBD1 . TGTGCCAGCATAGGGACAGGGGGGGAAGATTCACCCCTCCACTTT CASIGTGGEDSPLHF
TRBJ2-2 TRBV28 TRBD1 . TGTGCCAGCAGTTCCTCGCAAGGGACAGGGGACACCGGGGAGCTGTTTTTT CASSSSQGTGDTGELFF
TRBJ2-3 TRBV10-3 TRBD2 . TGTGCCATCAGCCCCAGTGCTAGCGGGTCTAGCACAGATACGCAGTATTTT CAISPSASGSSTDTQYF
TRBJ2-1 TRBV9 . . TGTGCCAGTAGCGCTGGTTGGGTCTACAATGAGCAGTTCTTC CASSAGWVYNEQFF
TRBJ2-5 TRBV10-3 TRBD1 . TGTGCCATCAGTGACCAGGGGGCGCAGAAAAAAGAGACCCAGTACTTC CAISDQGAQKKETQYF
TRBJ2-5 TRBV27 . . TGTGCCAGCAGTGTTAACATGGAGGTGGGCAAAGAGACCCAGTACTTC CASSVNMEVGKETQYF
TRBJ1-1 TRBV5-4 . . TGTGCCAGCAGCTTGGTGGCGGGTGAAGCTTTCTTT CASSLVAGEAFF
TRBJ1-3 TRBV6-5 . . TGTGCCAGCAGTTATGGTCAGTTATTTGATGGAAACACCATATATTTT CASSYGQLFDGNTIYF
TRBJ2-7 TRBV4-3 TRBD2 . TGCGCCAGCAGCCCGGGGGCCCTAGCGGGGCCCTACGAGCAGTACTTC CASSPGALAGPYEQYF
TRBJ2-7 TRBV7-9 TRBD1 . TGTGCCAGCAGCTCCCTGGACAGGGGCTACGAGCAGTACTTC CASSSLDRGYEQYF
TRBJ1-4 TRBV6-5 . once TGTGCCAGCAGTTCCGGCGAGAGCTTTAATGAAAAACTGTTTTTT CASSSGESFNEKLFF
TRBJ2-2 TRBV19 TRBD2 . TGTGCCAGTAGTAGCGGTACTAGCGGCGTGGGAGACACCGGGGAGCTGTTTTTT CASSSGTSGVGDTGELFF
TRBJ1-1 TRBV12-5 TRBD1 . TGTGCTAGTGGTAGGGACAGGGGAGCTTTCTTT CASGRDRGAFF
TRBJ1-4 TRBV15 TRBD1 . TGTGCCACCCTACGGACAGGAAGTGCAACTAATGAAAAACTGTTTTTT CATLRTGSATNEKLFF
TRBJ1-4 TRBV6-6 . . TGTGCCAGCAGCGACGAGTGGACAACTAATGAAAAACTGTTTTTT CASSDEWTTNEKLFF
TRBJ2-7 TRBV27 . . TGTGCCAGCAGTTTACCGGGGCCCGAGCAGTACTTC CASSLPGPEQYF
TRBJ2-7 TRBV2 . . TGTGCCAGCAGTGCCCCGGGGAGCGAGCAGTACTTC CASSAPGSEQYF
TRBJ1-6 TRBV2 . once TGTGCCAGCTCCGAGGGACGGAGCTCCTATAATTCACCCCTCCACTTT CASSEGRSSYNSPLHF
TRBJ2-3 TRBV6-1 . . TGTGCCAGCAGTGAAGATTCGATTAGCACAGATACGCAGTATTTT CASSEDSISTDTQYF
TRBJ1-2 TRBV27 . . TGTGCCAGCAGTAAAGGGGGTGGCTACACCTTC CASSKGGGYTF
TRBJ2-7 TRBV13 TRBD1 . TGTGCCAGCAGCCCCCAAGACAGGGGATACGAGCAGTACTTC CASSPQDRGYEQYF
TRBJ2-7 TRBV5-1 . . TGCGCCAGCAGCTCCCCAAGTGAGCAGTACTTC CASSSPSEQYF
TRBJ2-7 TRBV6-6 . . TGTGCCAGCTTGGGGAGCTCCTACGAGCAGTACTTC CASLGSSYEQYF